These T cell receptor beta chains were read from a single sample in a study of cytomegalovirus exposure and HLA in healthy donors. TCRdb keeps only in-frame clones here, not all; method: immunoSEQ multiplex PCR. The profile shows about 240,000 clones, approximately 83% of them singletons. The sequenced sample consisted of PBMCs. All receptors come from a woman in her twenties or thirties in good health and CMV-seropositive. Each CDR3 is given with its conserved first and last residue. Each record gives: CDR3 protein, D gene, V gene. D genes are given only for firm matches.

CASSVGEGALFGYTF | . | TRBV9
CASSYSGTGGTEAFF | TRBD1 | TRBV6-5
CASSTSSGQVGTGELFF | . | TRBV21-1
CASSPFTERDETQYF | . | TRBV6-1
CASSPGQNYEQYF | TRBD1 | TRBV5-1
CASSLDGTSEQYF | TRBD2 | TRBV7-9
CASSEGGADKNIQYF | . | TRBV6-1
CASSCPGCEKLFF | . | TRBV11-3
CASSRQGNGYTF | TRBD1 | TRBV19
CASSLHDTGEPGNEQFF | TRBD1 | TRBV7-3
CASSLGGGPDGYTF | . | TRBV7-9
CASRALSSGRRRFTDTQYF | TRBD2 | TRBV2
CASSWDTLTNTEAFF | . | TRBV28
CASTPRDRGRGIKQYF | TRBD1 | TRBV28
CASSLDSEKLFF | . | TRBV5-1
CASSQQGGGNQPQHF | TRBD1 | TRBV5-1
CASRNPGQVNTEAFF | . | TRBV28
CASSPQGGSSYNEQFF | TRBD2 | TRBV18
CSVDFEGQGPYEQYF | TRBD1 | TRBV29-1
CASSPGLGGTQYF | . | TRBV5-1
CASSETFGGTNYGYTF | . | TRBV6-1
CASSERDSSNYGYTF | . | TRBV6-1
CASSLGFSGGTAYEQYF | . | TRBV5-6
CASSIGQGDSKNIQYF | TRBD1 | TRBV19
CASSLSWGLVGTEAFF | . | TRBV27
CASMRTEAKNIQYF | . | TRBV2
CASSSGTGLLQYF | TRBD1 | TRBV27
CSVVEGVETQYF | . | TRBV29-1
CAWDTGGFHGYTF | TRBD1 | TRBV30
CASIPKQGRGQETQYF | TRBD1 | TRBV2
CASSPYTGGNQPQHF | TRBD1 | TRBV18
CASSPRAPQPPEETQYF | . | TRBV7-3
CASSEAGHTDTQYF | . | TRBV28
CASSPPGEANYGYTF | . | TRBV6-1
CASSFDGIGTEAFF | . | TRBV5-6
CASSLTPHNNEQFF | . | TRBV27
CASRETGGLNYGYTF | TRBD1 | TRBV6-5
CASSQTGAYGYTF | TRBD1 | TRBV14